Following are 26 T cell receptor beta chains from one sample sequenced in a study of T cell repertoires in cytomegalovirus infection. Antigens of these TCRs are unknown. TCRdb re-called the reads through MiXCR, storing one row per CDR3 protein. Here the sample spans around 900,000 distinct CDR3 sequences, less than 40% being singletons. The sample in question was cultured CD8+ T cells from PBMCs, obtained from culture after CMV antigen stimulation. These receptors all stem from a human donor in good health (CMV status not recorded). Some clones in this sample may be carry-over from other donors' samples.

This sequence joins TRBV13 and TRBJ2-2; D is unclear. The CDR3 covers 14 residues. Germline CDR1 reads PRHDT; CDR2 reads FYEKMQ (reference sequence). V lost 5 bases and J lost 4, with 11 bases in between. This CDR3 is CASSPDPPTGELFF. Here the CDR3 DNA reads TGTGCCAGCAGCCCCGACCCCCCCACCGGGGAGCTGTTTTTT.

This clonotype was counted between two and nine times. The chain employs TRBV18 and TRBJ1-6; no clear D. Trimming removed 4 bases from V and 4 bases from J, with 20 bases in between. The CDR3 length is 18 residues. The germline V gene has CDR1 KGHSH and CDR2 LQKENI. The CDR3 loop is CASSQLWASGVYNSPLHF. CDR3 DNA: TGTGCCAGCTCACAGCTTTGGGCCTCGGGCGTATATAATTCACCCCTCCACTTT.

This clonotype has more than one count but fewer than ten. The CDR3 coding sequence is TGTGCCAGCAGCTTATTTGCGGGCACTGAAGCTTTCTTT. Its translation is CASSLFAGTEAFF. The chain employs TRBV7-8 and TRBJ1-1; D gene uncertain. The V gene's germline CDR1 is SGHVS and CDR2 FQNEAQ. Between the trimmed V and J ends, which lost 2 bases and 4 bases, there was a span of 8 bases. The CDR3 is made up of 13 amino acids.

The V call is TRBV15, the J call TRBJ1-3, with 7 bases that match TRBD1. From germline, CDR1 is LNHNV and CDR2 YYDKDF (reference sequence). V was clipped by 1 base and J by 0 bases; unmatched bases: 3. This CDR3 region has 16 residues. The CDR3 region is CATSRGQGSSGNTIYF. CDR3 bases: TGTGCCACCAGCAGAGGACAGGGAAGCTCTGGAAACACCATATATTTT.

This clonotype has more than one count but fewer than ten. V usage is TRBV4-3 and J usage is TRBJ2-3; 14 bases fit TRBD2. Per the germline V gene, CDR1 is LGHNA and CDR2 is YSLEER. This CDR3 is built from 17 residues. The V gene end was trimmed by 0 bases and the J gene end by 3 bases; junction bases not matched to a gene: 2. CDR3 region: CASSQETSGGGTDTQYF. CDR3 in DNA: TGCGCCAGCAGCCAAGAGACTAGCGGGGGGGGTACAGATACGCAGTATTTT.

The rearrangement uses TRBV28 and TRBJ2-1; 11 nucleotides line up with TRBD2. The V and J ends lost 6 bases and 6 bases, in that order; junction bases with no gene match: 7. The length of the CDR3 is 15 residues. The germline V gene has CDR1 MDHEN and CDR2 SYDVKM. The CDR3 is CASSNSGGDFNEQFF. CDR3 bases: TGTGCCAGCAGCAATAGCGGGGGGGATTTCAATGAGCAGTTCTTC.

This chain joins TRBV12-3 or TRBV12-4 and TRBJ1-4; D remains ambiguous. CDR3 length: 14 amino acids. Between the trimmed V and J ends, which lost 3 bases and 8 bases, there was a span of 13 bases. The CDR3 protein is CASSLAPLWEKLFF. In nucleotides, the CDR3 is TGTGCCAGCAGTTTGGCCCCCCTTTGGGAAAAACTGTTTTTT.

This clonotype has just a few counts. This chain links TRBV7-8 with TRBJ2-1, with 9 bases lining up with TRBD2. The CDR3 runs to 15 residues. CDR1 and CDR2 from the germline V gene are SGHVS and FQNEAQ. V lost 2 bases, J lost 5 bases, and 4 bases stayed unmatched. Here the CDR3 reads CASSLRGGGHNEQFF. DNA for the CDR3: TGTGCCAGCAGCTTACGCGGGGGGGGCCACAATGAGCAGTTCTTC. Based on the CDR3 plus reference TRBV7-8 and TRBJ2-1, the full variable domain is GAGVSQSPRYKVAKRGQDVALRCDPISGHVSLFWYQQALGQGPEFLTYFQNEAQLDKSGLPSDRFFAERPEGSVSTLKIQRTQQEDSAVYLCASSLRGGGHNEQFFGPGTRLTVL.

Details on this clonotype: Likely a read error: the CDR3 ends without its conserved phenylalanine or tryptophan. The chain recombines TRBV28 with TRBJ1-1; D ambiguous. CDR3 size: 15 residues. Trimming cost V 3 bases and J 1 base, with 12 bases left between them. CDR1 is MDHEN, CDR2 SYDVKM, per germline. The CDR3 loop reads CASSFGPRKNTEAFS. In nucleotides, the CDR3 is TGTGCCAGCAGTTTTGGTCCACGGAAGAACACTGAAGCTTTCTCT.

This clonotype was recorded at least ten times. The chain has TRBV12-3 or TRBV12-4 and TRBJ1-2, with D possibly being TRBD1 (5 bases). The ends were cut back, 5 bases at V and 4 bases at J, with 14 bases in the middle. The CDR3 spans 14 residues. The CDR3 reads CASSLTGPIYGYTF. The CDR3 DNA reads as TGTGCCAGCAGTCTTACGGGGCCGATCTATGGCTACACCTTC.

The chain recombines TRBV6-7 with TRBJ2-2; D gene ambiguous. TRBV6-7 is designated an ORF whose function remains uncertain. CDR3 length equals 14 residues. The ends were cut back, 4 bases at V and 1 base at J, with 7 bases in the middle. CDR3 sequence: CASSSRRNTGELFF. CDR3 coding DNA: TGTGCCAGCAGTTCCAGGAGGAACACCGGGGAGCTGTTTTTT.

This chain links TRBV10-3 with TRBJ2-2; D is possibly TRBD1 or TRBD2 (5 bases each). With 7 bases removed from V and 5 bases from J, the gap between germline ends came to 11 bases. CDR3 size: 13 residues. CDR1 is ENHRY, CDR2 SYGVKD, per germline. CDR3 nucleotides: TGTGCCATCACTCGGGACGAGACCGGGGAGCTGTTTTTT. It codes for CAITRDETGELFF.

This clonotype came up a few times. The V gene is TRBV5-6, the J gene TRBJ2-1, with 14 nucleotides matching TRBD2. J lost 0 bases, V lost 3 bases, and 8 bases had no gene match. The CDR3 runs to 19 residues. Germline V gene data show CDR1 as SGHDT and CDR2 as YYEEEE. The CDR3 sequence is CASSSTGTSGGSSYNEQFF. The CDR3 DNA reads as TGTGCCAGCAGCTCCACCGGGACTAGCGGGGGCAGCTCCTACAATGAGCAGTTCTTC.

CDR3 amino acids: CATSEATVGTQYF. The CDR3 coding sequence is TGTGCCACCAGTGAGGCAACGGTCGGGACCCAGTACTTC. The V call is TRBV24-1, the J call TRBJ2-5; no definite D call. Germline lookup yields CDR1 KGHDR and CDR2 SFDVKD. V lost 4 bases and J lost 7, with 12 bases in between. This CDR3 has 13 amino acids.

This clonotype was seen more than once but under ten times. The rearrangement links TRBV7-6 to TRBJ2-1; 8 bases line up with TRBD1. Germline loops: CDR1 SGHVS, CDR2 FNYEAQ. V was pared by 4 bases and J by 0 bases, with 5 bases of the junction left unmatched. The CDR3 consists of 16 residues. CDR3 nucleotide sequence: TGTGCCAGCAGCTACAGGGGGATGAGCTCCTACAATGAGCAGTTCTTC. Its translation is CASSYRGMSSYNEQFF.

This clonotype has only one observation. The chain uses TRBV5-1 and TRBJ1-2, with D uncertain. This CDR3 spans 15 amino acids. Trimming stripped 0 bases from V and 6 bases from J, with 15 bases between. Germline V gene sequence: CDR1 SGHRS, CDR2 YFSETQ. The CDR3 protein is CASSLAVLEADGYTF. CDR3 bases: TGCGCCAGCAGCTTGGCCGTCTTAGAGGCCGATGGCTACACCTTC. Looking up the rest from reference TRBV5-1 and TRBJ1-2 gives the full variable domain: KAGVTQTPRYLIKTRGQQVTLSCSPISGHRSVSWYQQTPGQGLQFLFEYFSETQRNKGNFPGRFSGRQFSNSRSEMNVSTLELGDSALYLCASSLAVLEADGYTFGSGTRLTVV.

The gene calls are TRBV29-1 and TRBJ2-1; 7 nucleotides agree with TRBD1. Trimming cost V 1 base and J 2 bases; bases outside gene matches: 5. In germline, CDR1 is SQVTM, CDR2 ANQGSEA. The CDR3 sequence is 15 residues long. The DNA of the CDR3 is TGCAGCGTTGAAGGGACAGGCTACCCCTACAATGAGCAGTTCTTC. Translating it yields CSVEGTGYPYNEQFF.

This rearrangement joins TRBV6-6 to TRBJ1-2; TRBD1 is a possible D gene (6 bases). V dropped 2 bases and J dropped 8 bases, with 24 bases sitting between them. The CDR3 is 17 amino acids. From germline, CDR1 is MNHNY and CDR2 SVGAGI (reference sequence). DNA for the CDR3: TGTGCCAGCAGTTACCTCGACAGGAAAGGCCTGCATGGGGGCTACACCTTC. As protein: CASSYLDRKGLHGGYTF.

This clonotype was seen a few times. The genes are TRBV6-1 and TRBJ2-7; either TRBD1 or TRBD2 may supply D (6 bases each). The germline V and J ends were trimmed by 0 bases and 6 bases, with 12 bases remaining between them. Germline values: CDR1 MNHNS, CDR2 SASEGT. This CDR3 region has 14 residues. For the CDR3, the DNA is TGTGCCAGCAGTGAAGCAGGGGGGCTCGGCGAGCAGTACGTC. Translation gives CASSEAGGLGEQYV.

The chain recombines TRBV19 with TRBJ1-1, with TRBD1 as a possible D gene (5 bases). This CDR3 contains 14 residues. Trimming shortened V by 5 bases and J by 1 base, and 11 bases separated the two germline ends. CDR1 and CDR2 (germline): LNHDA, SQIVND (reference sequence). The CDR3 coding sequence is TGTGCCAGTAGTCAAGGGGAGGCGAACACTGAAGCTTTCTTT. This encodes CASSQGEANTEAFF. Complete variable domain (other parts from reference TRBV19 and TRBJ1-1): DGGITQSPKYLFRKEGQNVTLSCEQNLNHDAMYWYRQDPGQGLRLIYYSQIVNDFQKGDIAEGYSVSREKKESFPLTVTSAQKNPTAFYLCASSQGEANTEAFFGQGTRLTVV.

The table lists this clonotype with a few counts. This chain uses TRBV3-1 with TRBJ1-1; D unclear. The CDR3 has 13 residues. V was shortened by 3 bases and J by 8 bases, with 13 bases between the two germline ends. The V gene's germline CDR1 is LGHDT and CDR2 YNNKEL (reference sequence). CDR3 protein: CASSHRENREAFF. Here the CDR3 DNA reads TGTGCCAGCAGCCACCGGGAGAACCGCGAAGCTTTCTTT.

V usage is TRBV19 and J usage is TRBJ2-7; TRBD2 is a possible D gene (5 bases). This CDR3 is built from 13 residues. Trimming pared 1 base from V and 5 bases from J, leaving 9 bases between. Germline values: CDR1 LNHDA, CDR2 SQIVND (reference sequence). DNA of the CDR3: TGTGCCAGTAGTATAGTAGAGGGAAACGAGCAGTACTTC. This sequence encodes CASSIVEGNEQYF.

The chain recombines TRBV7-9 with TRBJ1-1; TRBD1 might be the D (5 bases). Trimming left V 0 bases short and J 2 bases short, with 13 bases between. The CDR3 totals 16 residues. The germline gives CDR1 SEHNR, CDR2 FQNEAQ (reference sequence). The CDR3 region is CASSLAGTPFNTEAFF. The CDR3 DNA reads TGTGCCAGCAGCTTAGCCGGGACGCCTTTTAACACTGAAGCTTTCTTT.

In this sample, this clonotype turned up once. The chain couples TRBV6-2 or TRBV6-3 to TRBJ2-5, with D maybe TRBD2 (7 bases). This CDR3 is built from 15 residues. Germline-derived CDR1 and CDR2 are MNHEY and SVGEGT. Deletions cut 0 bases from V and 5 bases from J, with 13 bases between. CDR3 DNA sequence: TGTGCCAGCAGTTACTCGGGGGGGCCCTGGGAGACCCAGTACTTC. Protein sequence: CASSYSGGPWETQYF.

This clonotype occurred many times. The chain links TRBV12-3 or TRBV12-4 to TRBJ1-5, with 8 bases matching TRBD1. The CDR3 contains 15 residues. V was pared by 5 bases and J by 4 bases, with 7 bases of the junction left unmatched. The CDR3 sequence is CASSPPGQVNQPQHF. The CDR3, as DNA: TGTGCCAGCAGTCCACCGGGACAGGTGAATCAGCCCCAGCATTTT.

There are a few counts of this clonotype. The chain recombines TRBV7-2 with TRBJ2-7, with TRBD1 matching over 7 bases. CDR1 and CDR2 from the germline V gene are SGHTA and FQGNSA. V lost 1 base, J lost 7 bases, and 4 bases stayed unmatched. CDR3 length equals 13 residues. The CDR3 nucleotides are TGTGCCAGCAGCTTAGGGGGACAGACTGAGCAGTACGTC. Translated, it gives CASSLGGQTEQYV.